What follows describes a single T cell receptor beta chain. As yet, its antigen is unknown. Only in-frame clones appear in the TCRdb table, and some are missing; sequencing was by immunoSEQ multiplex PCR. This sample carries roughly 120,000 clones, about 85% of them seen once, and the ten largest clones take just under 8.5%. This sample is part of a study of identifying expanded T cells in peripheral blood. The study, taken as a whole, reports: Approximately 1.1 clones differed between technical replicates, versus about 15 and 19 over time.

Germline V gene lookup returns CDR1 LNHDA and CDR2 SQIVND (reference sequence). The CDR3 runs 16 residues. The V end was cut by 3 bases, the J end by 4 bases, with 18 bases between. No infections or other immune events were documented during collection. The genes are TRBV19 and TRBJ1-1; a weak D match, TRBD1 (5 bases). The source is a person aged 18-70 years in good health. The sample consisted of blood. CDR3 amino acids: CASSIRGSGTGTEAFF. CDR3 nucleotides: TGTGCCAGTAGTATCCGGGGCTCAGGGACGGGCACTGAAGCTTTCTTT.